This T cell receptor beta chain is drawn from a study of cytomegalovirus exposure and HLA in healthy donors. Notes on the study in general: By HLA locus, TCR association rates varied in a later analysis, with DRB1 showing the most and HLA-C the fewest. Overall, some 160 TCR beta chains were annotated as cytomegalovirus-associated.

A multiplex PCR was run with 60 Vbeta primers and 13 Jbeta primers. The data were produced by immunoSEQ multiplex PCR, yet TCRdb's version contains in-frame clones alone and is incomplete. The repertoire holds fewer than 120,000 clones, about three quarters seen once, with around 1.3% in the top ten. The donors comprised healthy bone marrow donors. At sampling all donors were nominally healthy, likely with unrecorded immune exposures. For this clone: Antigen: not known.

J lost 0 bases, V lost 3 bases, and 4 bases had no gene match. The CDR3 is 15 residues long. CDR1 SGDLS and CDR2 YYNGEE come from the germline V gene. This receptor was obtained from a woman aged 25 to 45 in good health and CMV-seronegative. The sequenced sample was PBMCs. The chain recombines TRBV9 with TRBJ2-3, with 7 bases aligning to TRBD2. The CDR3 DNA sequence: TGTGCCAGCAGCGAGCGGGGTACTAGCACAGATACGCAGTATTTT. It codes for CASSERGTSTDTQYF.